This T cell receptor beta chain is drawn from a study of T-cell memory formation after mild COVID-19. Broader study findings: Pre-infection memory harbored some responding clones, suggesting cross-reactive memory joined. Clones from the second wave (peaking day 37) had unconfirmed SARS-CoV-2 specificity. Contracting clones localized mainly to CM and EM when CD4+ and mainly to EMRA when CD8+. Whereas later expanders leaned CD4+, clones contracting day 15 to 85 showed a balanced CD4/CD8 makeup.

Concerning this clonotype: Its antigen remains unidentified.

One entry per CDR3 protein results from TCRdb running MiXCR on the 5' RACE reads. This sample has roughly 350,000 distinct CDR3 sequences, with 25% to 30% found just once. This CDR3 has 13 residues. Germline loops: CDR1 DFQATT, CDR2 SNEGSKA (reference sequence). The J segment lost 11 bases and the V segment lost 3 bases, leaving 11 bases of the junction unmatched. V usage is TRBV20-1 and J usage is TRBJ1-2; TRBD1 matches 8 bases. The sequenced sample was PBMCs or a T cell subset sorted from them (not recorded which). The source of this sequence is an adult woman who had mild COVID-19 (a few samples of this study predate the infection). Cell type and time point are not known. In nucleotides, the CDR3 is TGCAGTGCTAGTCCCAGGACAGGGAGGTCGTACACCTTC. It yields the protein CSASPRTGRSYTF.